Detailed here is one T cell receptor beta chain. Profiling relied on immunoSEQ multiplex PCR, and the TCRdb table lists in-frame clones only, not all of them. This sample has 300,000 to 450,000 clones, with roughly 90% found just once. This sample was taken from a study of blood T cell repertoires in COVID-19. Study background: The cDNA or gDNA used as material had been derived from T cells, B-cell-depleted T cells, or PBMCs.

V trimming: 2 bases; J trimming: 4 bases; junction bases outside the gene matches: 11. Looked up from germline, CDR1 is LGHNA and CDR2 is YSLEER. The CDR3 covers 16 residues. V and J are TRBV4-3 and TRBJ2-7, with TRBD2 matching over 7 bases. The source of this sequence is a woman between 25 and 40 years old with COVID-19, enrolled during active disease. Sequencing was carried out using peripheral blood. This CDR3 is CASSQPVGLELYEQYV. DNA of the CDR3: TGCGCCAGCAGCCAACCGGTAGGACTAGAGCTATACGAGCAGTACGTC.